This T cell receptor beta chain was sequenced for a study of CD8+ T cells in alopecia areata. Overall study context: Dosing spanned 6 to 18 months on tofacitinib, then 6 months off drug.

Study findings and constraints: On tofacitinib, scalp clonality and expanded CD8+ clones among top 100 fell significantly.

A remark on this clone: Antigen: not known.

cDNA reverse transcribed from extracted RNA served as the sequencing template. Sequencing used immunoSEQ multiplex PCR; TCRdb keeps in-frame clones, though not all of them. In the table there are roughly 170,000 clones, around 60% of which are singletons. Stated treatment: oral pan-JAK inhibitor, 5-10 mg twice daily. This sequence was found in a human donor with alopecia areata. Sequenced material: CD8+ T cells sorted from blood, taken at week 24, from a patient treated with tofacitinib.

The CDR3 sequence is CAWSRGVNEKLFF. The CDR3 bases are TGTGCCTGGAGTAGAGGGGTGAATGAAAAACTGTTTTTT. The V gene is TRBV30, the J gene TRBJ1-4; possibly TRBD1 for D (5 bases). Trimming pared 2 bases from V and 5 bases from J, leaving 9 bases between. CDR3 length: 13 residues. Germline lookup yields CDR1 GTSNPN and CDR2 SVGIG (reference sequence).